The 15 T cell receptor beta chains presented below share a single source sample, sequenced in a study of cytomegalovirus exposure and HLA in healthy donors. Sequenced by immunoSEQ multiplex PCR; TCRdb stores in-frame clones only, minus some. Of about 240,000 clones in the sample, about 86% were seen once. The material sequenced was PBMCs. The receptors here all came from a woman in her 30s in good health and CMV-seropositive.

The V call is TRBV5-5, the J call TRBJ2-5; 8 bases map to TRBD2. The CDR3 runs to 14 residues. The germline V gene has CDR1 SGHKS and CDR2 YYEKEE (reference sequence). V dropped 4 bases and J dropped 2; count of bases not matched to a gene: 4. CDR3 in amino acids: CASSTGTSQETQYF. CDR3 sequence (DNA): TGTGCCAGCAGCACGGGGACTAGTCAAGAGACCCAGTACTTC.

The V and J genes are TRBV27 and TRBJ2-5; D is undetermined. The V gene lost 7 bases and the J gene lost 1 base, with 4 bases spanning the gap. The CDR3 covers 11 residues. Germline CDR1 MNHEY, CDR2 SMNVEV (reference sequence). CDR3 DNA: TGTGCCAGCATCCTCCAAGAGACCCAGTACTTC. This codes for CASILQETQYF.

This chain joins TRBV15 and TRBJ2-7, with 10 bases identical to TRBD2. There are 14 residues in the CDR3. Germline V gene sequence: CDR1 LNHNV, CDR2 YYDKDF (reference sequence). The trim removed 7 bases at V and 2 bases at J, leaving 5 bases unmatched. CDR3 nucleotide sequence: TGTGCCACCAATAGCGGGAGGCCCCCCTACGAGCAGTACTTC. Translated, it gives CATNSGRPPYEQYF.

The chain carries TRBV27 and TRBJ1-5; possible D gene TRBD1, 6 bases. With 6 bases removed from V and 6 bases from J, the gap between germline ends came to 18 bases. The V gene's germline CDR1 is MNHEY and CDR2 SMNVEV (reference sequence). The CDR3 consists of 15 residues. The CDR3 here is CASSTYGQSGQPQHF. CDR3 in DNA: TGTGCCAGCAGCACCTATGGACAGAGTGGTCAGCCCCAGCATTTT.

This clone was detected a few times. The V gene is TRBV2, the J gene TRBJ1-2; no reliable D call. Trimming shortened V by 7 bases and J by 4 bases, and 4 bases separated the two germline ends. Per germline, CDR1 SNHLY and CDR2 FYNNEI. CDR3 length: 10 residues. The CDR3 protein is CASTGYGYTF. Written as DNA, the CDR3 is TGTGCCAGCACCGGCTATGGCTACACCTTC.

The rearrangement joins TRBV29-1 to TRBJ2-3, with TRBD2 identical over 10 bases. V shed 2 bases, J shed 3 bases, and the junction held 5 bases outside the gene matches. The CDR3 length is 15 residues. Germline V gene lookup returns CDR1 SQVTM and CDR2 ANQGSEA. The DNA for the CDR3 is TGCAGCGTTGAAAAGGCTAGCGGGAGAACAGATACGCAGTATTTT. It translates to CSVEKASGRTDTQYF.

The CDR3 region is CASKREGNQPQHF. CDR3 nucleotides: TGTGCCAGTAAGAGAGAAGGCAATCAGCCCCAGCATTTT. The rearrangement uses TRBV19 and TRBJ1-5; no clear D. In germline, CDR1 is LNHDA, CDR2 SQIVND (reference sequence). The CDR3 runs to 13 residues. V lost 7 bases and J lost 2, with 9 bases in between.

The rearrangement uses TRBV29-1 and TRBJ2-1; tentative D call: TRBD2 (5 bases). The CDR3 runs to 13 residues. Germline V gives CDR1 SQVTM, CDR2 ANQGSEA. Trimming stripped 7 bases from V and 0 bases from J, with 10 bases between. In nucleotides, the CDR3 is TGCAGCGCCGGGGTCTCCTCCTACAATGAGCAGTTCTTC. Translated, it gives CSAGVSSYNEQFF.

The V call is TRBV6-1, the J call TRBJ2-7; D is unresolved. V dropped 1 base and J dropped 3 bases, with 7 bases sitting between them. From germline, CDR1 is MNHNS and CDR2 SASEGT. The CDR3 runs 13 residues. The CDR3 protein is CASSEGHRYEQYF. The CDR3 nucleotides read TGTGCCAGCAGTGAAGGGCACCGCTACGAGCAGTACTTC.

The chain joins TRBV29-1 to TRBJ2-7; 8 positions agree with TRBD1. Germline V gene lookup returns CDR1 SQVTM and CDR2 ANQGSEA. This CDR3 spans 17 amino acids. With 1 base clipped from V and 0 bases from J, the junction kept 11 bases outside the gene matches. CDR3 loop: CSVEGLGQDDSSYEQYF. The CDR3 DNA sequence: TGCAGCGTTGAAGGTTTGGGACAGGACGATAGCTCCTACGAGCAGTACTTC.

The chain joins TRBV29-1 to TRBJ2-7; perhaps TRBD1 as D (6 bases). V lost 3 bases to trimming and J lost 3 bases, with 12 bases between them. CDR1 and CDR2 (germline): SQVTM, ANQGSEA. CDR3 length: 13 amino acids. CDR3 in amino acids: CSVDAGTHYEQYF. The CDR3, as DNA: TGCAGCGTTGACGCCGGGACACACTACGAGCAGTACTTC.

The CDR3 DNA reads as TGCGCCAGCAGCCCGGGTCTCTCTGGGGCCAACGTCCTGACTTTC. It yields the protein CASSPGLSGANVLTF. This chain joins TRBV5-1 and TRBJ2-6; D is unresolved. Germline V gene lookup returns CDR1 SGHRS and CDR2 YFSETQ. The CDR3 has 15 amino acids. V lost 4 bases to trimming and J lost 0 bases, with 8 bases between them.

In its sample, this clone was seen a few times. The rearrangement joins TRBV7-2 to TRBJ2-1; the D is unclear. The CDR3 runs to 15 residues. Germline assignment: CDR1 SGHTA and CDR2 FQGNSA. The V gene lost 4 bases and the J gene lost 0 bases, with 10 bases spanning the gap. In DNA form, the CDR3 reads TGTGCCAGCAGCTCCTCACAGAGCTCCTACAATGAGCAGTTCTTC. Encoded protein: CASSSSQSSYNEQFF.

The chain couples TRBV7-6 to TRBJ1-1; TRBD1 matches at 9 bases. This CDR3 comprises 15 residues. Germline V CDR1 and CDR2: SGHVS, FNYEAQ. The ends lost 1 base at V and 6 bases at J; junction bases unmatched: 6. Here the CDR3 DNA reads TGTGCCAGCAGCTTAGAGGGACAGGGAGACTCTGAAGCTTTCTTT. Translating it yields CASSLEGQGDSEAFF.

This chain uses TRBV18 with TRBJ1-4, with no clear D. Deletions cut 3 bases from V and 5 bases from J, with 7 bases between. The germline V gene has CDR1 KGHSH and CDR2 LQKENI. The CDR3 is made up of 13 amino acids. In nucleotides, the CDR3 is TGTGCCAGCTCACCCCGGTTGAATGAAAAACTGTTTTTT. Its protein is CASSPRLNEKLFF.